Listed below are T cell receptor beta chains from one sample, sequenced in a study of blood T cell repertoires in COVID-19. TCRdb's table, derived via immunoSEQ multiplex PCR, lists solely in-frame clones and lacks some. Of about 210,000 clones in the sample, 84% are singletons; the top ten hold 6% to 8.5%. The sequenced material came from peripheral blood. Source of these receptors: a woman between 50 and 59 years old with active or convalescent COVID-19. The CDR3 runs from the conserved cysteine through the conserved F or W. Fields, in order: clone size, J gene, D gene, V gene, CDR3 DNA, CDR3 protein. D genes are given only for firm matches. Clone sizes are given selectively: once, few, many, or a class where the clone is expanded.

size: many
J: TRBJ1-6
D: .
V: TRBV15
DNA: TGTGCCACCAGCAGAGACAGGGAGGAATCACCCCTCCACTTT
CDR3: CATSRDREESPLHF

size: .
J: TRBJ2-7
D: TRBD2
V: TRBV28
DNA: TGTGCCATCGCCGGGGCTAGCGGGAGTCTGGAGCAGTACTTC
CDR3: CAIAGASGSLEQYF

size: once
J: TRBJ1-1
D: .
V: TRBV19
DNA: TGTGCCAGTAGTATAGTTGGCCGGAACACTGAAGCTTTCTTT
CDR3: CASSIVGRNTEAFF

size: .
J: TRBJ1-2
D: TRBD1
V: TRBV30
DNA: TGTGCCTGGAGGACAGGGGGTGGCTATGGCTACACCTTC
CDR3: CAWRTGGGYGYTF

size: .
J: TRBJ2-7
D: .
V: TRBV4-2
DNA: TGTGCCAGCAGCCAAGATCCCCTGGACAGTTACGAGCAGTACTTC
CDR3: CASSQDPLDSYEQYF

size: .
J: TRBJ1-2
D: .
V: TRBV6-5
DNA: TGTGCCAGCATTCCGGGGTCCTATGGCTACACCTTC
CDR3: CASIPGSYGYTF

size: .
J: TRBJ1-2
D: .
V: TRBV6-5
DNA: TGTGCCAGCAGTTATGGAGTTGGCTACACCTTC
CDR3: CASSYGVGYTF

size: .
J: TRBJ2-4
D: TRBD2
V: TRBV5-1
DNA: TGCGCCAGCAGCTTGCCGACTAGCGAATCGGTAGCCAAAAACATTCAGTACTTC
CDR3: CASSLPTSESVAKNIQYF

size: .
J: TRBJ2-5
D: .
V: TRBV1
DNA: TGCACCAGCAGCCTGCCAAGCGGGGGCCAAGAGACCCAGTACTTC
CDR3: CTSSLPSGGQETQYF

size: .
J: TRBJ1-1
D: .
V: TRBV19
DNA: TGTGCCAGTAGTCGGCAACAGTTAAACACTGAAGCTTTCTTT
CDR3: CASSRQQLNTEAFF

size: .
J: TRBJ1-1
D: TRBD1
V: TRBV3-1/TRBV3-2
DNA: TGTGCCAGCAGCCTATTTGTGGGGGGGACAGGGGACTCGGGCACTGAAGCTTTCTTT
CDR3: CASSLFVGGTGDSGTEAFF

size: .
J: TRBJ1-2
D: .
V: TRBV5-1
DNA: TGCGCCAGCAGCTTGGATCCGGGTCGGCGCGGCTACACCTTC
CDR3: CASSLDPGRRGYTF

size: .
J: TRBJ2-5
D: .
V: TRBV2
DNA: TGTGCCAGCAGGGAACAGGGAGAGACCCAGTACTTC
CDR3: CASREQGETQYF

size: .
J: TRBJ2-3
D: TRBD2
V: TRBV5-1
DNA: TGCGCCAGCAGCGATAAAGCGGGACTAGGTTCGGATACGCAGTATTTT
CDR3: CASSDKAGLGSDTQYF

size: .
J: TRBJ2-2
D: .
V: TRBV5-4
DNA: TGTGCCAGCAGGGCGGGGGCCATCACCGGGGAGCTGTTTTTT
CDR3: CASRAGAITGELFF

size: .
J: TRBJ2-2
D: .
V: TRBV11-2
DNA: TGTGCCAGCAGCCGGCAGGTTGCCGGGGAGCTGTTTTTT
CDR3: CASSRQVAGELFF

size: .
J: TRBJ1-4
D: .
V: TRBV19
DNA: TGTGCCAGTAGTACCAGTCCAGTTAATGAAAAACTGTTTTTT
CDR3: CASSTSPVNEKLFF